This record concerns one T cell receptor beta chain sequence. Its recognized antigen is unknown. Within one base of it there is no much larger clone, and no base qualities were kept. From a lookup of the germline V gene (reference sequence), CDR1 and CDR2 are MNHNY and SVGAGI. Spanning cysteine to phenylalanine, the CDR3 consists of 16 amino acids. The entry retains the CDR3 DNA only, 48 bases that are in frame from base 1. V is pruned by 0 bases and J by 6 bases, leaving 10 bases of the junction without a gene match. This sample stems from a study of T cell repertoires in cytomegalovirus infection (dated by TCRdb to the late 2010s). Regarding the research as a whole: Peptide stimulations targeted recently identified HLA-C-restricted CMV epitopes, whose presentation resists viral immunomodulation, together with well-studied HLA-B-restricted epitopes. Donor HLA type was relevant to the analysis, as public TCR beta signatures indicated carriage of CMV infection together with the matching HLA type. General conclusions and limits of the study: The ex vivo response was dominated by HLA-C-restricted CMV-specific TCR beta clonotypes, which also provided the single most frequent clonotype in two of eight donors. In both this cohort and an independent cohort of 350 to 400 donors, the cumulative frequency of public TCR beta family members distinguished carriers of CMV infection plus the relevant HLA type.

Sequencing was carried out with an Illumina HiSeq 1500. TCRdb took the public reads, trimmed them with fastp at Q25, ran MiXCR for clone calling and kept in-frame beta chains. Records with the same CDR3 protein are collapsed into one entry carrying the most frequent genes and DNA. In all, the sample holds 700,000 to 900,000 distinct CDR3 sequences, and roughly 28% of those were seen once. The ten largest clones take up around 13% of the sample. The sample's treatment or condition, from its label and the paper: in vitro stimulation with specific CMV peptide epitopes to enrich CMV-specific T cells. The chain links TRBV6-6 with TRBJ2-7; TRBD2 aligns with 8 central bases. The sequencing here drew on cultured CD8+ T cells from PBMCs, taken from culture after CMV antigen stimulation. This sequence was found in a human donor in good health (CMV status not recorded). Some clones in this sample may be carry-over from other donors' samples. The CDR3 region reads CASSYSIAGGPGEQYF. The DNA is TGTGCCAGCAGTTACTCGATCGCGGGGGGCCCTGGCGAGCAGTACTTC.